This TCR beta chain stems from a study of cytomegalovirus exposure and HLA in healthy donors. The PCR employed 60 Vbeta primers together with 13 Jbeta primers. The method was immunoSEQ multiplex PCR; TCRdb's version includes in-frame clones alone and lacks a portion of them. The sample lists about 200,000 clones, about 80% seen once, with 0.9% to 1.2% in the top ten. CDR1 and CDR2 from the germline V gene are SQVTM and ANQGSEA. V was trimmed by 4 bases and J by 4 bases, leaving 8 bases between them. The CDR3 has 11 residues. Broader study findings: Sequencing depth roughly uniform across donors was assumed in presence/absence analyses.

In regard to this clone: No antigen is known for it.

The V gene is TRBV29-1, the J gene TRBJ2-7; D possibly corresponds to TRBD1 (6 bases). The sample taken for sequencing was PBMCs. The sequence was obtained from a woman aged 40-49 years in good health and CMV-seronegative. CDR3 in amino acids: CSVVTGYEQYV. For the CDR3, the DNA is TGCAGCGTTGTGACAGGATACGAGCAGTACGTC.